What follows describes a single T cell receptor beta chain. Its antigen is currently unknown. This record comes from a study of breast tumors, draining lymph nodes, adjacent tissues. Study results and caveats: Compared with lymph nodes, tumors were less diverse; compared with nontumor tissue, more. Tumor T cell lymph node origin was a supported hypothesis, not proven. The data were judged consistent with most tumor T cells coming from lymph node and expanding in tumor.

One entry per CDR3 protein, called by TCRdb with MiXCR from the multiplex PCR reads. Of 23,000 or so distinct CDR3 sequences detected, approximately 60% appear once; the ten largest clones hold roughly 21%. Germline-derived CDR1 and CDR2 are SNHLY and FYNNEI. V lost 8 bases to trimming and J lost 0 bases, with 10 bases between them. The CDR3 spans 14 residues. The sequenced sample was tumor-adjacent breast tissue. The clonotype comes from a female donor with breast cancer. Some clones in this sample may be carry-over from other donors' samples. This chain joins TRBV2 and TRBJ1-4; D gene uncertain. This chain's CDR3 is CASQRLTTNEKLFF. Written as DNA, the CDR3 is TGTGCCAGCCAGCGACTTACAACTAATGAAAAACTGTTTTTT.